This entry lists 5 T cell receptor beta chains sequenced from one sample in a study of T-cell memory formation after mild COVID-19. TCRdb re-called the 5' RACE reads through MiXCR, storing one row per CDR3 protein. Among around 320,000 distinct CDR3 sequences listed, 28% were seen once. Sequenced sample: PBMCs or a T cell subset sorted from them (not recorded which). The source of these receptors is an adult woman who had mild COVID-19 (a few samples of this study predate the infection). Cell type and time point are not known.

CDR3: CATSRGGRGRTDTQYF. The CDR3 nucleotides read TGTGCCACCAGCAGAGGAGGAAGAGGCCGCACAGATACGCAGTATTTT. The chain carries TRBV15 and TRBJ2-3; D is unresolved. The CDR3 has 16 amino acids. Germline CDR1 LNHNV, CDR2 YYDKDF (reference sequence). V was trimmed by 1 base and J by 1 base, leaving 12 bases between them.

The chain employs TRBV5-8 and TRBJ2-1; 8 bases match TRBD1. The CDR3 length is 12 residues. Germline CDR1 is SGHTS and CDR2 is YDEGEE. Trimming removed 2 bases from V and 15 bases from J; junction bases left unmatched: 7. The chain's CDR3 is CASSLTGGVVFF. CDR3 DNA: TGTGCCAGCAGCTTAACAGGGGGTGTCGTGTTCTTC.

The V gene is TRBV5-5, the J gene TRBJ2-1; the match to TRBD2 covers 9 bases. The CDR3 consists of 17 residues. The trim removed 4 bases at V and 7 bases at J, leaving 15 bases unmatched. The germline CDR1 and CDR2 sequences are SGHKS and YYEKEE (reference sequence). CDR3: CASSPSWAGGSVNEQFF. The DNA of the CDR3 is TGTGCCAGCAGCCCCAGTTGGGCGGGAGGGTCCGTAAATGAGCAGTTCTTC. The entire variable domain, with the rest obtained from reference TRBV5-5 and TRBJ2-1, is as follows: DAGVTQSPTHLIKTRGQQVTLRCSPISGHKSVSWYQQVLGQGPQFIFQYYEKEERGRGNFPDRFSARQFPNYSSELNVNALLLGDSALYLCASSPSWAGGSVNEQFFGPGTRLTVL.

The chain joins TRBV10-3 to TRBJ2-3, with a tentative D call TRBD1 (5 bases). The germline V gene encodes CDR1 ENHRY and CDR2 SYGVKD. The CDR3 contains 13 residues. Trimming shortened V by 6 bases and J by 1 base, and 8 bases separated the two germline ends. This CDR3 reads CAIRDIRTDTQYF. The DNA for the CDR3 is TGTGCCATCAGGGACATCCGCACAGATACGCAGTATTTT.

This clonotype was seen more than once but under ten times. The rearrangement links TRBV5-6 to TRBJ2-7, with D hard to call. Germline V gene sequence: CDR1 SGHDT, CDR2 YYEEEE. Trimming stripped 2 bases from V and 3 bases from J, with 9 bases between. This CDR3 region has 13 residues. DNA for the CDR3: TGTGCCAGCAGCTTAGGACGCCACTACGAGCAGTACTTC. Translating gives CASSLGRHYEQYF.